Following are 21 T cell receptor beta chains from one sample sequenced in a study of blood T cell repertoires in COVID-19 (TCRdb year 2020). The library was prepared using the immunoSEQ multiplex PCR assay. Here the immuneACCESS table is served through TCRdb, limited to in-frame sequences with V and J called. Missing clones are a known gap in these copies; in checked studies unresolved V genes cover under half, and the rest lacks a known reason. The sample contains 450,000 or so clones, roughly 90% of them found a single time. The ten most abundant clones make up 0.7% to 1% of the sample. Sequencing was done on a sample of peripheral blood. These receptors all stem from a young man with COVID-19, enrolled during active disease.

The chain combines TRBV7-9 with TRBJ1-2; D call uncertain. Trimming pared 5 bases from V and 10 bases from J, leaving 23 bases between. CDR1 is SEHNR, CDR2 FQNEAQ, per germline (reference sequence). The CDR3 runs 15 residues. The CDR3 reads CASSPRRKPETYYTF. The CDR3 DNA reads as TGTGCCAGCAGCCCGAGGCGTAAGCCCGAGACGTACTACACCTTC.

This clone was recorded only once. The gene calls are TRBV4-2 and TRBJ1-2, with D possibly matching TRBD1 (5 bases). From germline, CDR1 is LGHNA and CDR2 YNFKEQ. The CDR3 sequence is 15 residues long. V was shortened by 3 bases and J by 5 bases, with 16 bases between the two germline ends. CDR3 in amino acids: CASSQGDRFSYGYTF. CDR3 coding DNA: TGTGCCAGCAGCCAGGGTGACAGATTTTCTTATGGCTACACCTTC.

This chain connects TRBV14 to TRBJ2-1, with 10 positions matching TRBD1. The CDR3 length is 16 residues. CDR1 is SGHDN, CDR2 FVKESK, per germline. The V and J ends lost 1 base and 6 bases, in that order; junction bases with no gene match: 6. CDR3 loop: CASSQVWDRGFNEQFF. CDR3 sequence (DNA): TGTGCCAGCAGCCAAGTTTGGGACAGGGGATTCAATGAGCAGTTCTTC.

This chain joins TRBV30 and TRBJ2-1; D is perhaps TRBD2 (5 bases). This CDR3 spans 15 amino acids. The germline V gene encodes CDR1 GTSNPN and CDR2 SVGIG (reference sequence). V shed 1 base and J shed 8 bases, with 18 bases lying between them. The CDR3 here is CAWSEGLSPFDEQFF. CDR3 in DNA: TGTGCCTGGAGTGAAGGACTCAGTCCCTTCGATGAGCAGTTCTTC. Full variable domain (outside the CDR3, taken from reference TRBV30 and TRBJ2-1): SQTIHQWPATLVQPVGSPLSLECTVEGTSNPNLYWYRQAAGRGLQLLFYSVGIGQISSEVPQNLSASRPQDRQFILSSKKLLLSDSGFYLCAWSEGLSPFDEQFFGPGTRLTVL.

Only a few counts were recorded for this clone. V and J are TRBV3-1 (or the pseudogene TRBV3-2) and TRBJ1-1; D unclear. This CDR3 is 13 amino acids long. Germline V lookup: CDR1 LGHDT, CDR2 YNNKEL (reference sequence). V was trimmed by 7 bases and J by 3 bases, leaving 12 bases between them. The CDR3 sequence is CASTGLGYTEAFF. CDR3 bases: TGTGCCAGCACAGGTTTAGGTTACACTGAAGCTTTCTTT.

V and J are TRBV5-1 and TRBJ1-2, with 8 bases matching TRBD1. Germline CDR1 and CDR2: SGHRS and YFSETQ. V was pared by 0 bases and J by 1 base, with 5 bases of the junction left unmatched. The length of the CDR3 is 16 residues. CDR3 nucleotides: TGCGCCAGCAGCTTGGGAGCAGGGGGCGTTAACTATGGCTACACCTTC. This codes for CASSLGAGGVNYGYTF. Supplemented by reference TRBV5-1 and TRBJ1-2, the full variable domain reads KAGVTQTPRYLIKTRGQQVTLSCSPISGHRSVSWYQQTPGQGLQFLFEYFSETQRNKGNFPGRFSGRQFSNSRSEMNVSTLELGDSALYLCASSLGAGGVNYGYTFGSGTRLTVV.

For the CDR3, the DNA is TGTGCCAGCAGCTTAGACCGGAATTCACCCCTCCACTTT. Translating gives CASSLDRNSPLHF. This sequence joins TRBV7-9 and TRBJ1-6; no clear D gene. V shed 1 base and J shed 7 bases, with 5 bases lying between them. CDR1 and CDR2 from the germline V gene are SEHNR and FQNEAQ (reference sequence). The CDR3 contains 13 residues. The full variable domain, its missing parts supplied by reference TRBV7-9 and TRBJ1-6, is DTGVSQNPRHKITKRGQNVTFRCDPISEHNRLYWYRQTLGQGPEFLTYFQNEAQLEKSRLLSDRFSAERPKGSFSTLEIQRTEQGDSAMYLCASSLDRNSPLHFGNGTRLTVT.

The chain uses TRBV7-3 and TRBJ2-1; a possible D gene is TRBD2 (6 bases). Trimming pared 5 bases from V and 6 bases from J, leaving 11 bases between. Germline-derived CDR1 and CDR2 are SGHTA and FQGTGA. The CDR3 has 13 amino acids. CDR3: CASSPSEVNEQFF. CDR3 nucleotides: TGTGCCAGCAGCCCTAGCGAGGTCAATGAGCAGTTCTTC.

In nucleotides, the CDR3 is TGTGCCAGCAGCGGACAGGATTCCTACGAGCAGTACTTC. Translated, it gives CASSGQDSYEQYF. The chain uses TRBV27 and TRBJ2-7; TRBD1 aligns across 7 bases. CDR3 length equals 13 residues. V shed 6 bases, J shed 1 base, and the junction held 3 bases outside the gene matches. The V gene's germline CDR1 is MNHEY and CDR2 SMNVEV (reference sequence).

The chain employs TRBV6-2 or TRBV6-3 and TRBJ1-2; no clear D. The germline V gene has CDR1 MNHEY and CDR2 SVGEGT. The V end was cut by 2 bases, the J end by 6 bases, with 13 bases between. The length of the CDR3 is 14 residues. The CDR3 nucleotides read TGTGCCAGCAGTTACAGCCGGGGATCAAATGGCTACACCTTC. Translation: CASSYSRGSNGYTF.

The chain uses TRBV6-5 and TRBJ1-2, with TRBD1 identical over 11 bases. J was trimmed by 7 bases and V by 5 bases; bases with no gene match: 9. This CDR3 has 15 residues. The germline CDR1 and CDR2 sequences are MNHEY and SVGAGI. As DNA, the CDR3 is TGTGCCAGCAGTAATACCGGGACAGGGGGTAGTGGCTACACCTTC. This codes for CASSNTGTGGSGYTF.

This rearrangement joins TRBV12-3 or TRBV12-4 to TRBJ2-4, with 7 bases aligning to TRBD1. V lost 6 bases, J lost 6 bases, and 5 bases stayed unmatched. The CDR3 length is 13 residues. The CDR3 sequence: CASSQGVVNIQYF. The CDR3 bases are TGTGCCAGCAGCCAGGGGGTCGTAAACATTCAGTACTTC.

CDR3: CASSFVLAGGVGETQYF. The CDR3 DNA follows: TGTGCCAGCAGCTTTGTACTAGCGGGGGGGGTCGGTGAGACCCAGTACTTC. The V gene is TRBV7-9, the J gene TRBJ2-5, with TRBD2 matching 13 bases. The CDR3 is made up of 17 amino acids. V lost 3 bases, J lost 5 bases, and 9 bases stayed unmatched. From germline, CDR1 is SEHNR and CDR2 FQNEAQ (reference sequence).

This clone was seen once. The chain links TRBV15 to TRBJ2-1, with D unresolved. Germline loops: CDR1 LNHNV, CDR2 YYDKDF (reference sequence). Trimming cost V 3 bases and J 2 bases, with 8 bases left between them. This CDR3 spans 14 amino acids. CDR3 bases: TGTGCCACCAGCAGGCGGAGCGCCTACAATGAGCAGTTCTTC. Its translation is CATSRRSAYNEQFF.

This chain links TRBV6-4 with TRBJ2-1, with 8 bases identical to TRBD2. Germline loops: CDR1 MRHNA, CDR2 SNTAGT. The V gene end was trimmed by 3 bases and the J gene end by 1 base; junction bases not matched to a gene: 5. This CDR3 spans 16 amino acids. CDR3 coding DNA: TGTGCCAGCAGTGAGAGCGGGAGCCAGTCCTACAATGAGCAGTTCTTC. Translating it yields CASSESGSQSYNEQFF.

This sequence joins TRBV28 and TRBJ1-6; 7 nucleotides line up with TRBD1. V lost 6 bases, J lost 5 bases, and 7 bases stayed unmatched. Germline values: CDR1 MDHEN, CDR2 SYDVKM. The CDR3 totals 15 residues. This chain's CDR3 is CASRSAQGDNSPLHF. The CDR3, as DNA: TGTGCCAGCAGATCGGCCCAGGGGGATAATTCACCCCTCCACTTT.

This chain links TRBV5-4 with TRBJ2-5; no firm D call. V shed 1 base and J shed 2 bases, with 6 bases lying between them. From germline, CDR1 is SGHNT and CDR2 YYREEE (reference sequence). CDR3 length: 13 residues. CDR3 residues: CASSLKQQETQYF. The CDR3, as DNA: TGTGCCAGCAGCTTGAAACAACAAGAGACCCAGTACTTC.

This clone came up once. The CDR3 bases are TGTGCCAGCAGCTACCCCTCCAGCGGGATGGGCGCAGATACGCAGTATTTT. Amino acids: CASSYPSSGMGADTQYF. The genes are TRBV11-2 and TRBJ2-3; 7 nucleotides line up with TRBD2. V was clipped by 4 bases and J by 4 bases; unmatched bases: 14. The CDR3 spans 17 residues. Germline CDR1 SGHAT, CDR2 FQNNGV. Looking up the rest from reference TRBV11-2 and TRBJ2-3 gives the full variable domain: EAGVAQSPRYKIIEKRQSVAFWCNPISGHATLYWYQQILGQGPKLLIQFQNNGVVDDSQLPKDRFSAERLKGVDSTLKIQPAKLEDSAVYLCASSYPSSGMGADTQYFGPGTRLTVL.

The chain combines TRBV2 with TRBJ1-4; D uncertain. The CDR3 sequence is 12 residues long. The germline V gene has CDR1 SNHLY and CDR2 FYNNEI. V lost 5 bases and J lost 7, with 8 bases in between. The CDR3 nucleotides are TGTGCCAGCAGTTCAGAGCGTGAAAAACTGTTTTTT. Encoded protein: CASSSEREKLFF.

The CDR3 nucleotides read TGTGCCTGGAGTATGGGACAGCAAGAGACCCAGTACTTC. Residues: CAWSMGQQETQYF. The gene calls are TRBV30 and TRBJ2-5; 7 bases line up with TRBD1. The germline CDR1 and CDR2 sequences are GTSNPN and SVGIG (reference sequence). V lost 2 bases, J lost 2 bases, and 2 bases stayed unmatched. CDR3 size: 13 residues.

This clone appeared once. This chain uses TRBV2 with TRBJ1-4, with D unclear. Germline V gene lookup returns CDR1 SNHLY and CDR2 FYNNEI. The CDR3 is made up of 15 amino acids. V lost 3 bases and J lost 0, with 8 bases in between. The CDR3 nucleotides are TGTGCCAGCAGTGACGTCATAGCAACTAATGAAAAACTGTTTTTT. This sequence encodes CASSDVIATNEKLFF.